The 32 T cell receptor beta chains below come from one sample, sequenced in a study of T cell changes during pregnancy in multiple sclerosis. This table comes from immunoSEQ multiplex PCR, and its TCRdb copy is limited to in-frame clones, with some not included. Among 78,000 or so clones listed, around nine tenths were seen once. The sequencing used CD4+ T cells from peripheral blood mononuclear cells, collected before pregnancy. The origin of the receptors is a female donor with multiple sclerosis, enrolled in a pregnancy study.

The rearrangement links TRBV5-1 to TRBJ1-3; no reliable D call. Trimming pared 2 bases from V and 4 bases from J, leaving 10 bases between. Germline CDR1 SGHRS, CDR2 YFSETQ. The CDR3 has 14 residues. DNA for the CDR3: TGCGCCAGCAGCTTTGGCCGGGAAGGAAACACCATATATTTT. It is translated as CASSFGREGNTIYF. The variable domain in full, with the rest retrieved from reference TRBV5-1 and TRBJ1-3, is KAGVTQTPRYLIKTRGQQVTLSCSPISGHRSVSWYQQTPGQGLQFLFEYFSETQRNKGNFPGRFSGRQFSNSRSEMNVSTLELGDSALYLCASSFGREGNTIYFGEGSWLTVV.

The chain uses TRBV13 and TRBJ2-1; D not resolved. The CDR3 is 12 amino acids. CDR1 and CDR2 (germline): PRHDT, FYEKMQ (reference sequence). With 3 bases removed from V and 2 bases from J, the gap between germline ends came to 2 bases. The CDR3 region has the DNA TGTGCCAGCAGCTTCGCCTACAATGAGCAGTTCTTC. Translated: CASSFAYNEQFF.

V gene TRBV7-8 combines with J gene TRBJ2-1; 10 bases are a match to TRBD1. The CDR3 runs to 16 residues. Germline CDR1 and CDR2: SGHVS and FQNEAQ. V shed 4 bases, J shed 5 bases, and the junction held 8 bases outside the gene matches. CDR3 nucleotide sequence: TGTGCCAGCAGCTGGGGGACAGGGGCGGTACACAATGAGCAGTTCTTC. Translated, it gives CASSWGTGAVHNEQFF.

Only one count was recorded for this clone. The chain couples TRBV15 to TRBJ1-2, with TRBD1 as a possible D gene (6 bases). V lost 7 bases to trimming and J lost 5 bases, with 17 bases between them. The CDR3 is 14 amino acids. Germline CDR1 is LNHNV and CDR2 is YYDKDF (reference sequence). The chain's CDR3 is CATTQGQGKYGYTF. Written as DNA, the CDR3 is TGTGCCACCACCCAGGGTCAGGGGAAGTATGGCTACACCTTC.

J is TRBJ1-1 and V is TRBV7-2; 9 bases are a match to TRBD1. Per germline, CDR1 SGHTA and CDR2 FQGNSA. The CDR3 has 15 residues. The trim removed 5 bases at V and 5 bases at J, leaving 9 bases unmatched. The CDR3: CASSKQQGARTEAFF. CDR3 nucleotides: TGTGCCAGCAGCAAACAACAGGGGGCGCGGACTGAAGCTTTCTTT.

CDR3 residues: CASSIMTSGRTDTQYF. Here the CDR3 DNA reads TGTGCCAGTAGTATAATGACTAGCGGACGCACAGATACGCAGTATTTT. The rearrangement uses TRBV19 and TRBJ2-3; 9 bases are shared with TRBD2. Germline lookup yields CDR1 LNHDA and CDR2 SQIVND (reference sequence). V shed 2 bases and J 1 base; nucleotides not matched to a gene: 4. This CDR3 contains 16 residues. Full variable domain (outside the CDR3, taken from reference TRBV19 and TRBJ2-3): DGGITQSPKYLFRKEGQNVTLSCEQNLNHDAMYWYRQDPGQGLRLIYYSQIVNDFQKGDIAEGYSVSREKKESFPLTVTSAQKNPTAFYLCASSIMTSGRTDTQYFGPGTRLTVL.

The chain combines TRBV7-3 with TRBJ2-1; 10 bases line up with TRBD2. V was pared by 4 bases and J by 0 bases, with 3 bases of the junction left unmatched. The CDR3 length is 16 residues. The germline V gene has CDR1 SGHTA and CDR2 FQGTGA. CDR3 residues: CASSSLAGVSYNEQFF. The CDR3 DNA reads TGTGCCAGCAGCTCCCTAGCGGGGGTCTCCTACAATGAGCAGTTCTTC.

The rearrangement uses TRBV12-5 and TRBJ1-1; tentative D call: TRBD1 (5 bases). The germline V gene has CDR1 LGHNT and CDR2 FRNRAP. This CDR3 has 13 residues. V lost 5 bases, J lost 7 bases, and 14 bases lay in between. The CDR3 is CASGADSWSEAFF. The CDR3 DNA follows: TGTGCTAGTGGTGCAGACAGTTGGAGTGAAGCTTTCTTT.

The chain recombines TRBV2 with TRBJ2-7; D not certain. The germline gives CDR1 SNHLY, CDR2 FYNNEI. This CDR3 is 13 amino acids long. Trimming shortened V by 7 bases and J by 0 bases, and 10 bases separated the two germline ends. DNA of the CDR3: TGTGCCAGCACTCGAGGCTACTCCTACGAGCAGTACTTC. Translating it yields CASTRGYSYEQYF.

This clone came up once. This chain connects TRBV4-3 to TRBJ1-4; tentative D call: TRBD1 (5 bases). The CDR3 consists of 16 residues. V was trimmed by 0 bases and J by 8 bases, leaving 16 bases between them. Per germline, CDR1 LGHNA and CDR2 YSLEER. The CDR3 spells CASSQDQDPGWEKLFF. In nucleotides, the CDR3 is TGCGCCAGCAGCCAAGATCAGGATCCAGGGTGGGAAAAACTGTTTTTT.

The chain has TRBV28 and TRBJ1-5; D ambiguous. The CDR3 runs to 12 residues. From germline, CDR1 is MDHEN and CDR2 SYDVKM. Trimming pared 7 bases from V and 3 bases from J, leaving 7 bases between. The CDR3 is CASTLNNQPQHF. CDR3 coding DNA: TGTGCCAGCACCCTAAACAATCAGCCCCAGCATTTT.

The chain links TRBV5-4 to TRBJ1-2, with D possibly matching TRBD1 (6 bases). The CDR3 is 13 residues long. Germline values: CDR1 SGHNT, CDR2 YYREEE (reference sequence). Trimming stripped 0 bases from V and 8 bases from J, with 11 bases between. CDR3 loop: CASSLDGDRGYTF. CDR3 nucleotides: TGTGCCAGCAGCTTGGATGGTGACAGGGGCTACACCTTC.

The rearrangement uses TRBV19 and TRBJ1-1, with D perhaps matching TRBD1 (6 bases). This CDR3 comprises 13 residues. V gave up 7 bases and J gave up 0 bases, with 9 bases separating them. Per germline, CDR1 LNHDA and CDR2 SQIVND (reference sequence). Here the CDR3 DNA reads TGTGCCAGTATTGGGGGCTTGAACACTGAAGCTTTCTTT. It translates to CASIGGLNTEAFF.

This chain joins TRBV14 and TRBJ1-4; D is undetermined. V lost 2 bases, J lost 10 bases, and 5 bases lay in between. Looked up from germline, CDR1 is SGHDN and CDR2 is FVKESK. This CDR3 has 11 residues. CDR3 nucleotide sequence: TGTGCCAGCAGCCAACAATCAAAACTGTTTTTT. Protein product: CASSQQSKLFF. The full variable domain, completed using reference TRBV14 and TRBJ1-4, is EAGVTQFPSHSVIEKGQTVTLRCDPISGHDNLYWYRRVMGKEIKFLLHFVKESKQDESGMPNNRFLAERTGGTYSTLKVQPAELEDSGVYFCASSQQSKLFFGSGTQLSVL.

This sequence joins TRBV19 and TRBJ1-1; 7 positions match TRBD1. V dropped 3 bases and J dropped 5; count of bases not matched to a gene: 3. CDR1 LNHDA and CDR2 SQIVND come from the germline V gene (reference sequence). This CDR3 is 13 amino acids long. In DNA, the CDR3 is TGTGCCAGTAGTATCGGGACAGAAACTGAAGCTTTCTTT. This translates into CASSIGTETEAFF.

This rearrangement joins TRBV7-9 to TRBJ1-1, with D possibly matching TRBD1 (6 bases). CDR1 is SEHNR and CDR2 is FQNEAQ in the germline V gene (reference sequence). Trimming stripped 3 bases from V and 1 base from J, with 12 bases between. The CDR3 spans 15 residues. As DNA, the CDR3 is TGTGCCAGCAGCTTTTTGTTAGGGGGGAACACTGAAGCTTTCTTT. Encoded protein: CASSFLLGGNTEAFF. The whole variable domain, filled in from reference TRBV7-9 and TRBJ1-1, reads DTGVSQNPRHKITKRGQNVTFRCDPISEHNRLYWYRQTLGQGPEFLTYFQNEAQLEKSRLLSDRFSAERPKGSFSTLEIQRTEQGDSAMYLCASSFLLGGNTEAFFGQGTRLTVV.

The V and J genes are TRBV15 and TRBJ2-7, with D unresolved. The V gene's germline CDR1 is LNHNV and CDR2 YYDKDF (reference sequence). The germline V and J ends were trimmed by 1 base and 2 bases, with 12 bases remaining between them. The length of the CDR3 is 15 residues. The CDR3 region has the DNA TGTGCCACCAGCAGAGGACTCATAGGTACCTACGAGCAGTACTTC. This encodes CATSRGLIGTYEQYF.

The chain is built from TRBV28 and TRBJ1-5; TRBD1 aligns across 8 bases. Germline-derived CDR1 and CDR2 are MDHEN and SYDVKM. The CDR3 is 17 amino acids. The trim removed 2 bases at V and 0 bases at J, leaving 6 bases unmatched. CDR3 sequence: CASSLGRGRNSNQPQHF. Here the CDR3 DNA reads TGTGCCAGCAGTTTAGGCAGGGGGCGCAATAGCAATCAGCCCCAGCATTTT.

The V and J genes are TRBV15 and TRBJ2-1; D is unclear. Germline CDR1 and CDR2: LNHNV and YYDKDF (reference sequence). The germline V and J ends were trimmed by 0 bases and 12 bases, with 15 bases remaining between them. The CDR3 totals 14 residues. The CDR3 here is CATSRDPVPSGQFF. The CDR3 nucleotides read TGTGCCACCAGCAGAGATCCAGTTCCGTCAGGGCAGTTCTTC.

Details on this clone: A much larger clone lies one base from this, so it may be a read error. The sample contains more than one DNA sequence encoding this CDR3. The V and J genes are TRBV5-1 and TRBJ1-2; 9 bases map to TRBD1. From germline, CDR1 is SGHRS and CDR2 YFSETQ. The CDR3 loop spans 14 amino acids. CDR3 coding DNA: TGCGCCAGCAGGTTGGGACAGGGTGTTCCTGGCTACACCTTT. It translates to CASRLGQGVPGYTF.

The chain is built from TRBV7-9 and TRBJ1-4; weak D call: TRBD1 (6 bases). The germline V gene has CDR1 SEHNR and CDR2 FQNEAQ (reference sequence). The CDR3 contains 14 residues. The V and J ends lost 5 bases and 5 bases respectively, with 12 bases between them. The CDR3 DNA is TGTGCCAGCAGCCGAGGACAGAGAAATGAAAAACTGTTTTTT. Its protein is CASSRGQRNEKLFF.

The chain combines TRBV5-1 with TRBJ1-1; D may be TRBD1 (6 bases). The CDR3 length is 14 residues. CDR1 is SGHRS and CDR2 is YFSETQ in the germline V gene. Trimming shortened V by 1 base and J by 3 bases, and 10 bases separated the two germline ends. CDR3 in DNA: TGCGCCAGCAGCTTGTGGGGGCCGGACACTGAAGCTTTCTTT. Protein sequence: CASSLWGPDTEAFF.

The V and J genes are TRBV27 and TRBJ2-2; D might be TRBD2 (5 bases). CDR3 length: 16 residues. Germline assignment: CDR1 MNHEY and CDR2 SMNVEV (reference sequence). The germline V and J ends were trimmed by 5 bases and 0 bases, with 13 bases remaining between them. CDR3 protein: CASSAQADANTGELFF. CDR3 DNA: TGTGCCAGCAGTGCCCAAGCGGACGCGAACACCGGGGAGCTGTTTTTT.

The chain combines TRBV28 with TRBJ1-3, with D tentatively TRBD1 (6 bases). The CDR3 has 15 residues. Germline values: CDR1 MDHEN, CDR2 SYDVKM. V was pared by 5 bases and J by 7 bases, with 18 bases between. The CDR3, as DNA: TGTGCCAGCAGTCCGGGCAGGGGAAATGGGAACACCATATATTTT. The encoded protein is CASSPGRGNGNTIYF.

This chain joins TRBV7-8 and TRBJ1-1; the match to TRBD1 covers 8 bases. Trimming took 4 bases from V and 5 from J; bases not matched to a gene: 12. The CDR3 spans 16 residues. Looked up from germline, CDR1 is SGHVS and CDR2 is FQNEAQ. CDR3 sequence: CASSSDRAGMRTEAFF. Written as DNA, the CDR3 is TGTGCCAGCAGCTCGGACAGGGCAGGGATGAGGACTGAAGCTTTCTTT.

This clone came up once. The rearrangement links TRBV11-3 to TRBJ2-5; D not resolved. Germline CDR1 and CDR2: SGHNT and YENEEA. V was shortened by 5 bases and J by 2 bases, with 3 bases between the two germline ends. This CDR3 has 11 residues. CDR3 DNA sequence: TGTGCCAGCAGCACACAAGAGACCCAGTACTTC. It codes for CASSTQETQYF.

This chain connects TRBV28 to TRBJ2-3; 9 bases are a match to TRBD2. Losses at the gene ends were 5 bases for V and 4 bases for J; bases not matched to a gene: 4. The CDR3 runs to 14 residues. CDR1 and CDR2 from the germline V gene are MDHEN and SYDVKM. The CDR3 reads CASSPSGNADTQYF. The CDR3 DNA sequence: TGTGCCAGCAGTCCTAGCGGGAACGCAGATACGCAGTATTTT.

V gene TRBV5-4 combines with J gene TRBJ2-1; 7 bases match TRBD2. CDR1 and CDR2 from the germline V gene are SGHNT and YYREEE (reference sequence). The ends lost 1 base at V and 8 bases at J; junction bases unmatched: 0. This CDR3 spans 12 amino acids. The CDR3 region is CASSLTSDEQFF. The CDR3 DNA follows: TGTGCCAGCAGCTTGACTAGCGATGAGCAGTTCTTC.

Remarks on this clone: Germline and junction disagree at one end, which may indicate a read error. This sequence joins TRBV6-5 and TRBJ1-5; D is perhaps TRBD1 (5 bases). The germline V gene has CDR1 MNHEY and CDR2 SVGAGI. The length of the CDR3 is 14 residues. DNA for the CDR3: TGTGCCAGCAGCTACTACGGGGGAAATCAGCCCCAGCATTTT. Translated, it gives CASSYYGGNQPQHF.

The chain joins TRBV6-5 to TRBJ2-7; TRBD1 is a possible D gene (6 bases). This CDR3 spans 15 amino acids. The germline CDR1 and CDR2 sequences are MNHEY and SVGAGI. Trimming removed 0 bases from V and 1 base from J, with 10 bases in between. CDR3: CASSYSQGGSYEQYF. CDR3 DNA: TGTGCCAGCAGTTACTCACAGGGCGGATCCTACGAGCAGTACTTC.

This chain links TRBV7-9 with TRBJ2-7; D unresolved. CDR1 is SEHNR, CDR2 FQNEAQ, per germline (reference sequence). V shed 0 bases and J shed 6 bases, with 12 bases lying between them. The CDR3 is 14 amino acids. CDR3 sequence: CASSLAASTSEQYF. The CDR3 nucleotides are TGTGCCAGCAGCTTAGCAGCCTCGACATCCGAGCAGTACTTC.

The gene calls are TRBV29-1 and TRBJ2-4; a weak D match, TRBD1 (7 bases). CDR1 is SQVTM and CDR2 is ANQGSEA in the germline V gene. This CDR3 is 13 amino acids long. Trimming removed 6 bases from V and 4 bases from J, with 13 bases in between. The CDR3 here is CSVRTGGKNIQYF. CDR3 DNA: TGCAGCGTCAGGACAGGAGGGAAAAACATTCAGTACTTC. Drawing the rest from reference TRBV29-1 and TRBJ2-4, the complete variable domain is SAVISQKPSRDICQRGTSLTIQCQVDSQVTMMFWYRQQPGQSLTLIATANQGSEATYESGFVIDKFPISRPNLTFSTLTVSNMSPEDSSIYLCSVRTGGKNIQYFGAGTRLSVL.